Listed below are T cell receptor beta chains from one sample, sequenced in a study of blood T cells in healthy people across ages. TCRdb itself ran the 5' RACE reads through MiXCR, one entry per CDR3 protein. The sample has 1.5 million to 2 million distinct CDR3 sequences, about two fifths seen once. The specimen sequenced was blood. The receptor set was obtained from a human donor in good health. Both conserved end residues are part of each CDR3. The order of the fields is J gene, D gene, clone size, V gene, CDR3 DNA, CDR3 protein. The D gene is left open where the match is weak. The size of a clone is reported for some rows only, either as once, few or many, or as a class for expanded clones.

J: TRBJ1-2; D: -; size: few; V: TRBV12-3/TRBV12-4; DNA: TGTGCCAGCAGTAAAGAGTTCTTAGTAAACTATGGCTACACCTTC; CDR3: CASSKEFLVNYGYTF
J: TRBJ1-2; D: TRBD1; size: -; V: TRBV28; DNA: TGTGCCAGCAGAAAGGACAGGGCCCAATGGGGCTACACCTTC; CDR3: CASRKDRAQWGYTF
J: TRBJ2-7; D: TRBD1; size: few; V: TRBV7-2; DNA: TGTGCCAGCGGCCGGGACAGGGGGCGCGACGAGCAGTACTTC; CDR3: CASGRDRGRDEQYF
J: TRBJ2-2; D: TRBD2; size: few; V: TRBV7-3; DNA: TGTGCCAGCAGCTCCTCTAGCGGGGGAAGGTCCGGGGAGCTGTTTTTT; CDR3: CASSSSSGGRSGELFF
J: TRBJ1-1; D: -; size: few; V: TRBV19; DNA: TGTGCCAGTATAGCCCGGAGGGACTGGGATAATCTGAACACTGAAGCTTTCTTT; CDR3: CASIARRDWDNLNTEAFF
J: TRBJ2-5; D: TRBD2; size: -; V: TRBV28; DNA: TGTGCCAGAGAGCGGGGGGAGGTGGAGACCCAGTACTTC; CDR3: CARERGEVETQYF
J: TRBJ1-5; D: -; size: -; V: TRBV2; DNA: TGTGCCAGCAACTTCCGGGCCGACAATCAGCCCCAGCATTTT; CDR3: CASNFRADNQPQHF
J: TRBJ2-7; D: -; size: few; V: TRBV5-1; DNA: TGCGCCAGCAGCTTAGGACGGAAAGTTCCCTACGAGCAGTACTTC; CDR3: CASSLGRKVPYEQYF
J: TRBJ1-6; D: -; size: once; V: TRBV4-3; DNA: TGCGCCAGCAGCCAAGATCTGGCGGGTATGGATTCACCCCTCCACTTT; CDR3: CASSQDLAGMDSPLHF
J: TRBJ2-3; D: TRBD1; size: -; V: TRBV9; DNA: TGTGCCAGCAGCGTAATGACAGGGGCCAAAGATACGCAGTATTTT; CDR3: CASSVMTGAKDTQYF
J: TRBJ2-7; D: -; size: -; V: TRBV4-1; DNA: TGCGCCAGCAGCCGATCCTCGACGGACATTTCCTACGAGCAGTACTTC; CDR3: CASSRSSTDISYEQYF
J: TRBJ1-2; D: -; size: -; V: TRBV4-3; DNA: TGCGCCAGCAGCTCCTCGAGGGTGGAAGTCTATGGCTACACCTTC; CDR3: CASSSSRVEVYGYTF
J: TRBJ1-2; D: TRBD1; size: -; V: TRBV20-1; DNA: TGCAGTGCCCCCGACAGGGGAAATGGCTACACCTTC; CDR3: CSAPDRGNGYTF
J: TRBJ2-5; D: TRBD1; size: -; V: TRBV20-1; DNA: TGCAGTGCCTCAGGGGCCAGGGGGTTGGGAGAGACCCAGTACTTC; CDR3: CSASGARGLGETQYF
J: TRBJ2-5; D: -; size: few; V: TRBV27; DNA: TGTGCCAGCAGTAACACCCCCCGACAAGAGACCCAGTACTTC; CDR3: CASSNTPRQETQYF
J: TRBJ2-7; D: -; size: many; V: TRBV7-6; DNA: TGTGCCAGCAGCTTATCTTCGACAGCATCCTACGAGCAGTACTTC; CDR3: CASSLSSTASYEQYF
J: TRBJ1-5; D: -; size: -; V: TRBV24-1; DNA: TGTGCCACCAGTGATTCGGGGGGCAGTCAGCCCCAGCATTTT; CDR3: CATSDSGGSQPQHF
J: TRBJ2-7; D: -; size: -; V: TRBV18; DNA: TGTGCCAGCTCGGCGGGACCGGGCAGCTCCTACGAGCAGTACTTC; CDR3: CASSAGPGSSYEQYF
J: TRBJ2-7; D: TRBD1; size: -; V: TRBV5-1; DNA: TGCGCCAGCAGCTCCAAGACAGGGCCCTACGAGCAGTACTTC; CDR3: CASSSKTGPYEQYF
J: TRBJ2-1; D: -; size: few; V: TRBV7-9; DNA: TGTGCCAGCAGCTTATCTAATGGGCTAGAGCAGTTCTTC; CDR3: CASSLSNGLEQFF
J: TRBJ2-1; D: -; size: -; V: TRBV12-3/TRBV12-4; DNA: TGTGCCCTTAAAGTGGGCAGGGGTAATTCTGGGTCCTACAATGAGCAGTTCTTC; CDR3: CALKVGRGNSGSYNEQFF
J: TRBJ2-3; D: -; size: -; V: TRBV6-2/TRBV6-3; DNA: TGTGCCAGCAGTTACCTCCGTTTTGCAGATACGCAGTATTTT; CDR3: CASSYLRFADTQYF
J: TRBJ1-2; D: TRBD1; size: few; V: TRBV15; DNA: TGTGCCACCAGCCCGACAGGGATAAACTATGGCTACACCTTC; CDR3: CATSPTGINYGYTF
J: TRBJ2-3; D: -; size: -; V: TRBV4-1; DNA: TGCGCCAGCAGCCAAGGGTGGGGGAGGAGCACAGATACGCAGTATTTT; CDR3: CASSQGWGRSTDTQYF
J: TRBJ2-1; D: TRBD1; size: few; V: TRBV7-3; DNA: TGTGCCAGCAGGGCCGGGACAGGGACTTACAATGAGCAGTTCTTC; CDR3: CASRAGTGTYNEQFF
J: TRBJ2-1; D: -; size: few; V: TRBV6-6; DNA: TGTGCCAGCAGTTACCTAACAGGGAGGCTCAATGAGCAGTTCTTC; CDR3: CASSYLTGRLNEQFF
J: TRBJ2-3; D: TRBD1; size: few; V: TRBV29-1; DNA: TGCAGCGTAATGACAAGGACAGGGGTTAGGACAGATACGCAGTATTTT; CDR3: CSVMTRTGVRTDTQYF
J: TRBJ2-7; D: -; size: few; V: TRBV10-3; DNA: TGTGCCATCAGTGAGTCTGGAGGGGTAGGCTACGAGCAGTACTTC; CDR3: CAISESGGVGYEQYF
J: TRBJ2-1; D: -; size: -; V: TRBV4-3; DNA: TGCGCCAGCAGCCAACTACGCCCGGACAGACTGTACAATGAGCAGTTCTTC; CDR3: CASSQLRPDRLYNEQFF
J: TRBJ2-6; D: -; size: -; V: TRBV10-3; DNA: TGTGCCATCAGTCGACAGTCTACGGTCTCTGGGGCCAACGTCCTGACTTTC; CDR3: CAISRQSTVSGANVLTF
J: TRBJ2-1; D: TRBD2; size: few; V: TRBV10-3; DNA: TGTGCCATCAGTGAGTCAAAGGGACTAGCGGCCGATGAGCAGTTCTTC; CDR3: CAISESKGLAADEQFF
J: TRBJ2-3; D: TRBD1; size: -; V: TRBV9; DNA: TGTGCCAGCAGCGTAACGGGACAGGGTAGCACAGATACGCAGTATTTT; CDR3: CASSVTGQGSTDTQYF
J: TRBJ1-5; D: -; size: -; V: TRBV7-2; DNA: TGTGCCAGCAGCTTCAGAACAGGGCCTATGGATCAGCCCCAGCATTTT; CDR3: CASSFRTGPMDQPQHF
J: TRBJ1-5; D: -; size: -; V: TRBV20-1; DNA: TGCAGTGCCACGACAGCTCCGGGGTCTAATCAGCCCCAGCATTTT; CDR3: CSATTAPGSNQPQHF
J: TRBJ2-1; D: -; size: few; V: TRBV20-1; DNA: TGCAGTGCTAGTGGCAACAGGGAAACCCTCCACAATGAGCAGTTCTTC; CDR3: CSASGNRETLHNEQFF
J: TRBJ2-5; D: -; size: -; V: TRBV6-2/TRBV6-3; DNA: TGTGCCAGCAGTATGGAAGTGACAGGGACCCAGTACTTC; CDR3: CASSMEVTGTQYF
J: TRBJ2-5; D: TRBD2; size: -; V: TRBV15; DNA: TGTGCCACCAGCAGAGCGGCTAGCGGGGGGCTTAGACAAGAGACCCAGTACTTC; CDR3: CATSRAASGGLRQETQYF
J: TRBJ2-5; D: TRBD1; size: -; V: TRBV7-2; DNA: TGTGCCAGCAGCTTCCACACTCAGGGGGAGCAGTACTTC; CDR3: CASSFHTQGEQYF
J: TRBJ2-7; D: -; size: -; V: TRBV7-9; DNA: TGTGCCAGCAGCCCCAGGAGCCAGTCGGGCGAGCAGTACTTC; CDR3: CASSPRSQSGEQYF
J: TRBJ2-1; D: TRBD2; size: many; V: TRBV29-1; DNA: TGCAGCGTTGACGTTAGCGGGGGAGGGTTCAATGAGCAGTTCTTC; CDR3: CSVDVSGGGFNEQFF
J: TRBJ2-7; D: -; size: -; V: TRBV7-2; DNA: TGTGCCAGCAGCTTAGGGGACGCTCGCTCCTACGAGCAGTACTTC; CDR3: CASSLGDARSYEQYF
J: TRBJ2-3; D: TRBD1; size: few; V: TRBV7-3; DNA: TGTGCCAGCAGCTTAAAAGGGACAGGGGTGCCAGATACGCAGTATTTT; CDR3: CASSLKGTGVPDTQYF
J: TRBJ2-3; D: TRBD2; size: few; V: TRBV27; DNA: TGTGCCAGCAGGCGCGGGACTAGCGGGTCTTTCACAGATACGCAGTATTTT; CDR3: CASRRGTSGSFTDTQYF
J: TRBJ1-2; D: -; size: few; V: TRBV12-3/TRBV12-4; DNA: TGTGCCACCGGACCGGGACGGATCTATGGCTACACCTTC; CDR3: CATGPGRIYGYTF
J: TRBJ1-2; D: -; size: -; V: TRBV14; DNA: TGTGCCAGCAGCCAATTCCAGGGTCAAGGCTACACCTTC; CDR3: CASSQFQGQGYTF
J: TRBJ2-7; D: -; size: -; V: TRBV15; DNA: TGTGCCACCAGCAGAGAGGGGGGGCCCACCTACGAGCAGTACTTC; CDR3: CATSREGGPTYEQYF
J: TRBJ2-4; D: TRBD1; size: many; V: TRBV4-2; DNA: TGTGCCAGCAGCCAAGGCAGGGGGCAAACCGAATTAGCCAAAAACATTCAGTACTTC; CDR3: CASSQGRGQTELAKNIQYF
J: TRBJ2-3; D: TRBD2; size: -; V: TRBV7-2; DNA: TGTGCCAGCAGCTTAGTGGCGACTAGCGGACCGGGCGGTACGCAGTATTTT; CDR3: CASSLVATSGPGGTQYF